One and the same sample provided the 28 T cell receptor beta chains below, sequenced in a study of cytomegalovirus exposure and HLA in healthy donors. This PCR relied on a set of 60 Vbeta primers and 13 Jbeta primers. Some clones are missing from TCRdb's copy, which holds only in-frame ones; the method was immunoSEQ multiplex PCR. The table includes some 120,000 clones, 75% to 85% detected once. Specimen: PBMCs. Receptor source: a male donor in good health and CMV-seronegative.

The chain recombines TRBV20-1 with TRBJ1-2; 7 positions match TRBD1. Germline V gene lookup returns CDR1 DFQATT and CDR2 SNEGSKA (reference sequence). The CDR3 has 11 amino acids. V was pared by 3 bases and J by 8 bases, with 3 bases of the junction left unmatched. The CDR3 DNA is TGCAGTGCTAGCCGACAGGGAGGCTACACCTTC. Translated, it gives CSASRQGGYTF.

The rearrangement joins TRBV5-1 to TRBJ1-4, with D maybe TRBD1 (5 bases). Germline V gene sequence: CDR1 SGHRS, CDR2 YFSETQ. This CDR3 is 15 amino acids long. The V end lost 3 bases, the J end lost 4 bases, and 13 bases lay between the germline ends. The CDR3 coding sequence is TGCGCCAGCAGCTCCAACGGTGACAGTAATGAAAAACTGTTTTTT. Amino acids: CASSSNGDSNEKLFF.

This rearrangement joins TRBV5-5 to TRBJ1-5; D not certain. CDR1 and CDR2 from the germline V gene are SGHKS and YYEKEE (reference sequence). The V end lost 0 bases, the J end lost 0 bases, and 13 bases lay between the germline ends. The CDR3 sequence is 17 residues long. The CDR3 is CASSLEALSYSNQPQHF. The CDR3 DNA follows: TGTGCCAGCAGCTTGGAAGCCCTTTCCTATAGCAATCAGCCCCAGCATTTT.

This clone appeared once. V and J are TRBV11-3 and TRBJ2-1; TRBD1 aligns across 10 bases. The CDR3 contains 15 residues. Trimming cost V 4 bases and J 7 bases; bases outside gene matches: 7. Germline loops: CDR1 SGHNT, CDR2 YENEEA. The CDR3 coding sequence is TGTGCCAGCAGCTCCCCGGGACAGGGGTCAAATGAGCAGTTCTTC. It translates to CASSSPGQGSNEQFF.

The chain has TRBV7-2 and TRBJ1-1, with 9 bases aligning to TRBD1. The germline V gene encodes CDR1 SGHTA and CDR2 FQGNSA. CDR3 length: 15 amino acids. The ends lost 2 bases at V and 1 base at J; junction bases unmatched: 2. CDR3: CASSLYRGQNTEAFF. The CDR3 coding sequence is TGTGCCAGCAGCTTATACAGGGGGCAGAACACTGAAGCTTTCTTT.

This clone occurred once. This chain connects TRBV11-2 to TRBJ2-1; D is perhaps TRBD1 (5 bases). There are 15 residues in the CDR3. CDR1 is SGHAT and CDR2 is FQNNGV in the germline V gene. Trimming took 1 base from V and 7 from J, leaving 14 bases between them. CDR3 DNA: TGTGCCAGCAGCTTAGGGGGCCTCGGGTGGAATGAGCAGTTCTTC. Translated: CASSLGGLGWNEQFF.

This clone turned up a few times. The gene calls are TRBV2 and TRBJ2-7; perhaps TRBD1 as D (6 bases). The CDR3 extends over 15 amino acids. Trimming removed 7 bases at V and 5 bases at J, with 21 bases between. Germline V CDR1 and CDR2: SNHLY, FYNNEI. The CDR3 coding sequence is TGTGCCAGCACCAACCTACAGGGAACGGATGACGAGCAGTACTTC. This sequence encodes CASTNLQGTDDEQYF.

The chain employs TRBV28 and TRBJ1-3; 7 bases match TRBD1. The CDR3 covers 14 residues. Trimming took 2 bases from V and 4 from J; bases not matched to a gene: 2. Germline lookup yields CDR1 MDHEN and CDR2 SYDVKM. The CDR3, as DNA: TGTGCCAGCAGTTTAACAGGGGCCGGAAACACCATATATTTT. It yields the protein CASSLTGAGNTIYF.

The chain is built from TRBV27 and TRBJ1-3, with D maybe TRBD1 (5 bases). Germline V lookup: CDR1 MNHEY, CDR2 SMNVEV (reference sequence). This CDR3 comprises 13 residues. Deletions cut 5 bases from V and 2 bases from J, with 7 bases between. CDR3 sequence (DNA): TGTGCCAGCAGTCCAGGGCCTGGAAACACCATATATTTT. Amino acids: CASSPGPGNTIYF.

The CDR3 DNA sequence: TGCGCCAGCAGCCAAGGAAGACTAGCGGGAGGGCCGATCCAAGAGACCCAGTACTTC. Translated, it gives CASSQGRLAGGPIQETQYF. This sequence joins TRBV5-1 and TRBJ2-5, with 14 nucleotides matching TRBD2. V lost 4 bases and J lost 1; bases outside the gene matches: 12. The CDR3 totals 19 residues. Germline values: CDR1 SGHRS, CDR2 YFSETQ.

CDR3 sequence reads: CASIPPGTGKAFF. The CDR3 DNA reads as TGTGCCAGCATTCCTCCAGGAACAGGGAAGGCTTTCTTT. The chain has TRBV28 and TRBJ1-1; D perhaps matches TRBD1 (6 bases). The CDR3 runs to 13 residues. V was trimmed by 7 bases and J by 11 bases, leaving 20 bases between them. Germline-derived CDR1 and CDR2 are MDHEN and SYDVKM.

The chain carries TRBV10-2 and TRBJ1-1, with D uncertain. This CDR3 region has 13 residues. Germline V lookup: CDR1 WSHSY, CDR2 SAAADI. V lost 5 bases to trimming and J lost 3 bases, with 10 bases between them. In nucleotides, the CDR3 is TGCGCCAGCAGTCAATGGAGAGACACTGAAGCTTTCTTT. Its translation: CASSQWRDTEAFF.

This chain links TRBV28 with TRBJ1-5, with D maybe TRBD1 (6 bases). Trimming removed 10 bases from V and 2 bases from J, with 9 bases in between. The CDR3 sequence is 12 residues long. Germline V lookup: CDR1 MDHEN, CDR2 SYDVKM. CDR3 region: CATWTGNQPQHF. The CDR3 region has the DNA TGTGCCACCTGGACAGGCAATCAGCCCCAGCATTTT.

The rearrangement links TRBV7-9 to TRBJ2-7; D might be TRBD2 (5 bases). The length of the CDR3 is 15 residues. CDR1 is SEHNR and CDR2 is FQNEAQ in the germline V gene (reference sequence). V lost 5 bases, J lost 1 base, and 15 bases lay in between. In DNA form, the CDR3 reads TGTGCCAGCAGCAATGGGAGAGAAAGATCCTACGAGCAGTACTTC. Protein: CASSNGRERSYEQYF.

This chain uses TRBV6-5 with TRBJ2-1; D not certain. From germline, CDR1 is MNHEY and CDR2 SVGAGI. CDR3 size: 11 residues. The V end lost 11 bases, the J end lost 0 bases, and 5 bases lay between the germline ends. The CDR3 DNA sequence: TGTGCCGTCGGCTCCTACAATGAGCAGTTCTTC. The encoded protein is CAVGSYNEQFF.

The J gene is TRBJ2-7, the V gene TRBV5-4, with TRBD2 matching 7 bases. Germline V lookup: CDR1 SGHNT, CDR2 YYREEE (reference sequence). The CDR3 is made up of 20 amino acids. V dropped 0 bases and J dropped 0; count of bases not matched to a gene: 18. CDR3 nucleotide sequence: TGTGCCAGCAGCTTGGCCCCCGGGGGGAGGGGTTATTCGAGCTCCTACGAGCAGTACTTC. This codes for CASSLAPGGRGYSSSYEQYF.

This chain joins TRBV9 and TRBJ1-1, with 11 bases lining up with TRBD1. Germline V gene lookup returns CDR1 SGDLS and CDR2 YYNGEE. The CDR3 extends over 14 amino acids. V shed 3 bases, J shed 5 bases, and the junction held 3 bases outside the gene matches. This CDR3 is CASSADRGPTEAFF. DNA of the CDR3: TGTGCCAGCAGCGCGGACAGGGGGCCAACTGAAGCTTTCTTT.

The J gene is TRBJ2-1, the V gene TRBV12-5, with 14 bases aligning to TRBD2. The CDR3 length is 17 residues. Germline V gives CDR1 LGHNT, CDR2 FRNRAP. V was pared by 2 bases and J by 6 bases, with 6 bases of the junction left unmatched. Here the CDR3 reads CASGLPGTSGSPNEQFF. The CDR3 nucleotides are TGTGCTAGTGGTTTGCCCGGGACTAGCGGGAGCCCCAATGAGCAGTTCTTC.

CDR3 amino acids: CASSITRTGRIGELFF. The DNA of the CDR3 is TGTGCCAGTAGTATAACCCGGACAGGGCGGATCGGGGAGCTGTTTTTT. The rearrangement links TRBV19 to TRBJ2-2; 8 nucleotides match TRBD1. V gave up 2 bases and J gave up 7 bases; unmatched junction bases: 9. The CDR3 runs to 16 residues. Germline V CDR1 and CDR2: LNHDA, SQIVND (reference sequence).

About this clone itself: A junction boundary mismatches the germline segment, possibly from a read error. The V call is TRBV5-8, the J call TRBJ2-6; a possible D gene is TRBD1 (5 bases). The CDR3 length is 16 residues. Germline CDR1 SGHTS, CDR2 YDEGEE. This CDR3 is CASSLGGKAGANGLTF. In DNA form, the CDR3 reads TGTGCCAGCAGCTTGGGCGGCAAGGCTGGGGCCAACGGCCTGACTTTC. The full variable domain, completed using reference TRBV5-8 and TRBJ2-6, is EAGVTQSPTHLIKTRGQQATLRCSPISGHTSVYWYQQALGLGLQFLLWYDEGEERNRGNFPPRFSGRQFPNYSSELNVNALELEDSALYLCASSLGGKAGANGLTFGAGSRLTVL.

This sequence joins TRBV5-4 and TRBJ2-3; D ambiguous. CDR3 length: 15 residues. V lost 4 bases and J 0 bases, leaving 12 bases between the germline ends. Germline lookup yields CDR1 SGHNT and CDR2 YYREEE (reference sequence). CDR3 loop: CASSTTPLSTDTQYF. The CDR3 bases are TGTGCCAGCAGCACGACTCCCTTAAGCACAGATACGCAGTATTTT.

This CDR3 reads CASSSTLGVGVRPQHF. CDR3 nucleotide sequence: TGTGCCAGCAGTTCAACCCTCGGGGTCGGGGTGAGGCCCCAGCATTTT. The chain couples TRBV28 to TRBJ1-5; unclear D gene. Germline-derived CDR1 and CDR2 are MDHEN and SYDVKM. V was pared by 4 bases and J by 9 bases, with 22 bases between. The CDR3 is 16 amino acids.

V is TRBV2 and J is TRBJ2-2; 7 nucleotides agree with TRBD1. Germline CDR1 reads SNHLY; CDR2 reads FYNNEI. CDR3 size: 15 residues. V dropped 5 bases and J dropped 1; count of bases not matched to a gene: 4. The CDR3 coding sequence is TGTGCCAGCAGTTCCCGGGACAGGAACACCGGGGAGCTGTTTTTT. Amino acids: CASSSRDRNTGELFF.

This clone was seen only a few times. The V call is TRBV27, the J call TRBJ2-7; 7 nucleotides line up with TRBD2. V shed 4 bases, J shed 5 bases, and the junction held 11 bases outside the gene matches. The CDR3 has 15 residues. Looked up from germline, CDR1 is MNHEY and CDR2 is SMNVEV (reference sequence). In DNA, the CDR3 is TGTGCCAGCAGTTCTCCAAGCGGGGCCCGGGACGAGCAGTACTTC. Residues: CASSSPSGARDEQYF.

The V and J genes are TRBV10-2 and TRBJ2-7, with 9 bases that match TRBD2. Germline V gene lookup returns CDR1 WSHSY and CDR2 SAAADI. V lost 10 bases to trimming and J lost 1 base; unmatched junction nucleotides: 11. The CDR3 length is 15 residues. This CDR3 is CATNRLAGDSYEQYF. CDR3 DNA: TGCGCCACCAACAGATTAGCGGGGGATTCCTACGAGCAGTACTTC.

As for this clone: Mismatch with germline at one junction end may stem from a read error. CDR3 in DNA: TGTGCCAGCAGCCTCTCAGGCATTCCCCGAGAGTTT. This sequence encodes CASSLSGIPREF. The chain couples TRBV6-5 to TRBJ1-1; D gene unclear. CDR3 length: 12 amino acids. The germline CDR1 and CDR2 sequences are MNHEY and SVGAGI.

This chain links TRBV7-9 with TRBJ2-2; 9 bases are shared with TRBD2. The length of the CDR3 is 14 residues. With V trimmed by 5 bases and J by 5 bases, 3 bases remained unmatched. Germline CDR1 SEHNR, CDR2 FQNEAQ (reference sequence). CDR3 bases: TGTGCCAGCAGCCTCCTAGCGGGAACCGGGGAGCTGTTTTTT. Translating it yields CASSLLAGTGELFF.

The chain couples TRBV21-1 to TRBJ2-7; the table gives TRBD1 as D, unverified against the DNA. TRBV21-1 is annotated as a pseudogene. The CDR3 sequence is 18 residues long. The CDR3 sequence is CASTKQQTEQDRAREQYF. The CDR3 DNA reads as TGTGCCAGCACCAAGCAACAAACAGAACAGGACAGGGCGCGTGAGCAGTACTTC.